Detailed here is one T cell receptor beta chain. These data come from a study of blood T cell repertoires in COVID-19. Study background: Samples came from the United States, Italy and Spain, spanning acute and convalescent COVID-19. T cells, B-cell-depleted T cells, or PBMCs supplied cDNA or gDNA.

Per the original data handling: How many nucleated cells were present was estimated from reference gene primer amplification. Clones were sequenced by immunoSEQ multiplex PCR, and TCRdb holds only the in-frame ones, with some missing. That table gives V, J and clone size, and the DNA gave D and trimming. The data contain some 48,000 clones, roughly 88% of them singletons. Germline lookup yields CDR1 KGHSH and CDR2 LQKENI. The length of the CDR3 is 20 residues. Trimming removed 3 bases from V and 0 bases from J; junction bases left unmatched: 16. The rearrangement joins TRBV18 to TRBJ2-1, with 8 nucleotides matching TRBD1. The sequencing sample was made of peripheral blood. This receptor was taken from a man between 50 and 59 years old with active COVID-19. CDR3 in amino acids: CASSPNQGAKLESSYNEQFF. As DNA, the CDR3 is TGTGCCAGCTCACCGAATCAGGGGGCTAAACTCGAAAGCTCCTACAATGAGCAGTTCTTC.